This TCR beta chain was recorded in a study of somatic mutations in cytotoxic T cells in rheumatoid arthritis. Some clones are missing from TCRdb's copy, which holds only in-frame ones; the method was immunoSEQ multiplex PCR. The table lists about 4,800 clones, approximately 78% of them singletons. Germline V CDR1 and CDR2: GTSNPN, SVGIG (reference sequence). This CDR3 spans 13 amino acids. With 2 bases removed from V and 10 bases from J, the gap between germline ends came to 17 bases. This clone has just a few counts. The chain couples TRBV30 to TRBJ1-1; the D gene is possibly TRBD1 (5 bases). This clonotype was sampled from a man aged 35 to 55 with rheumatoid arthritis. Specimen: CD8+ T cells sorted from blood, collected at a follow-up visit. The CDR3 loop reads CAWSTIEQAVAFF. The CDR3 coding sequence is TGTGCCTGGAGTACCATCGAACAGGCGGTAGCTTTCTTT. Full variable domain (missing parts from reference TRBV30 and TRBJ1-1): SQTIHQWPATLVQPVGSPLSLECTVEGTSNPNLYWYRQAAGRGLQLLFYSVGIGQISSEVPQNLSASRPQDRQFILSSKKLLLSDSGFYLCAWSTIEQAVAFFGQGTRLTVV.